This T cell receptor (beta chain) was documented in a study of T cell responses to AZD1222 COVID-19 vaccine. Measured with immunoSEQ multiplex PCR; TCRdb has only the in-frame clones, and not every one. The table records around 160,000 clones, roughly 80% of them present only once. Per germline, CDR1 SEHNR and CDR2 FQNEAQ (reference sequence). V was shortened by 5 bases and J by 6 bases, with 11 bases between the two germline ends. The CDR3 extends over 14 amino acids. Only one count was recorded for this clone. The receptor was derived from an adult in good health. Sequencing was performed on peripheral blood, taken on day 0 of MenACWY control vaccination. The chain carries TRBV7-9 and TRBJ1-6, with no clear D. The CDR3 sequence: CASSPGSSNSPLHF. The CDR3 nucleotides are TGTGCCAGCAGCCCCGGGAGTAGTAATTCACCCCTCCACTTT.